This TCR beta chain was sequenced for a study of T cells in Graves' hyperthyroidism and ophthalmopathy. Study-wide results and caveats: Most clonotypes expanded in the thyroid (above 0.001) were also present in blood. With a median lead of around 6.7 months before onset, the model predicted ophthalmopathy.

The CDR3 is 12 residues long. Trimming removed 7 bases from V and 11 bases from J; junction bases left unmatched: 9. The V gene's germline CDR1 is SQVTM and CDR2 ANQGSEA. TCR beta CDR3 sequences were amplified from RNA transcripts. HTBI primers drove first-round RT-PCR of the TCR CDR3. TCRdb passed the multiplex PCR reads through MiXCR, listing each CDR3 protein once. Among around 260,000 distinct CDR3 sequences listed, about 25% were seen once. This clonotype was seen a few times. The antigen remains unidentified. Reasons for excluding patients were uncontrolled infection, other autoimmune disease, pregnancy or lactation. Out of approximately 9.9 ml of fresh peripheral blood came the PBMCs.

The genes are TRBV29-1 and TRBJ1-1; TRBD1 aligns across 11 bases. The source material was blood. This clonotype was sampled from a man aged 35-49 years with Graves' hyperthyroidism that later progressed to Graves' ophthalmopathy. CDR3: CSAGTGGGWAFF. The CDR3, as DNA: TGCAGCGCTGGGACAGGGGGGGGTTGGGCTTTCTTT.